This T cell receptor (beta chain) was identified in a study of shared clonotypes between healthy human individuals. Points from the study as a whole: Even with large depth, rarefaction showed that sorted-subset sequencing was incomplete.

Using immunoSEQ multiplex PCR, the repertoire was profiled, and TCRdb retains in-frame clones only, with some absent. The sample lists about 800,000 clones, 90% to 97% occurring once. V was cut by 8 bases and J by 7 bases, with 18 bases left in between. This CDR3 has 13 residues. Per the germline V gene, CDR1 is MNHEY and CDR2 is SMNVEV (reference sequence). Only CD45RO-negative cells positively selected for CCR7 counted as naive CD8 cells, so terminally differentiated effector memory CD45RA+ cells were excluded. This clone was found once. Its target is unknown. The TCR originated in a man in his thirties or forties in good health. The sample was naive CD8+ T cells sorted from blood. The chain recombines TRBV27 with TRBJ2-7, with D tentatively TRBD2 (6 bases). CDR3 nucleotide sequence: TGTGCCAGCTGGCGCGGGGACCGGGGGGAGCAGTACTTC. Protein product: CASWRGDRGEQYF.